This TCR delta chain was captured in a study of Vδ1+ human thymocytes (dated by TCRdb to 2016 to 2019). Concerning the study at large: As a data resource, the study described the mRNA-level TRG and TRD CDR3 repertoires found in highly purified Vdelta1+ thymocytes taken from young children. The multiplex-based CDR3 amplicon strategy had previously been validated against 5'RACE-based CDR3 amplicon generation methods. The research as a whole found: Despite high sort purity, about 21% of thymic TRD sequences were Vdelta2 (and few Vdelta3), unlike peripheral blood Vdelta1+ controls. Because no clustering by age or sex was seen, donors were not stratified by age or sex in the analyses. Because unexpected Vdelta2 sequences could lead to misinterpretation of bulk repertoire data, the authors recommended using highly purified populations and single-cell validation. Unlike the oligoclonal repertoires in peripheral blood, the thymic TRG and TRD repertoires appeared highly polyclonal, with Gaussian CDR3 length distributions. Donors shared many TRG clonotypes (up to about 6.9x10^3), but TRD repertoires were essentially private, with at most 130 shared.

Thymic samples were depleted of alphabeta T cells, then CD3+ TCRVdelta1+ TCRVdelta2- thymocytes were FACS-sorted. A purity of roughly 98% to 99.6% was achieved for sorted Vdelta1+ thymocytes. The thymic specimens were obtained from 7 or 8 paediatric patients, aged about 5 days to 17 months, who were having corrective cardiac surgery. After the thymic tissue was dispersed, mononuclear cells were isolated using a Histopaque-1077 density gradient. The staining antibodies were anti-TCRVdelta1 clone TS8.2, anti-TCRVdelta2 clone B6, anti-CD3 clone HIT3a and anti-TCRalphabeta clone IP26. Notes on this clone: Its target antigen remains unknown. A much larger clone sits a single nucleotide away, making a read error possible.

RNA was isolated using the RNeasy mini kit, and reverse transcription was performed with Superscript III. Multiplex PCR was used to generate CDR3 amplicons, with pooled V-gene forward primers and a constant-region reverse primer carrying Illumina adaptor overhangs. After gel purification, amplicons were indexed with Nextera index primers over about 8 extra PCR cycles and were then purified with AMPure XP beads. Sequencing of the libraries was done on an Illumina MiSeq using paired-end 250 bp reads, dual indexing and a roughly 18% PhiX spike-in. The study's own analysis went as follows. FastQC was used to quality check the reads, while ea-utils fastq-join merged the TRG read pairs. IMGT/HighV-QUEST was used to annotate sequences, retaining only productive sequences with an unambiguous V-gene assignment, and each clonotype was defined by an identical CDR3 sequence. Downstream analysis used VDJtools 1.1.1, tcR 2.2.3, Treemap and vegan Shannon diversity in R 3.4.4. The public reads were reprocessed by TCRdb using CATT, and rows of matching DNA were later combined. The V and J calls come from TCRdb's annotation, not from the publication. The sample yields 80,000 or so delta-chain clones; around 32% were counted once. Of the sample, under 0.3% is held by the ten largest clones.

The CDR3 covers 17 residues, taking in both the cysteine and the phenylalanine. Only the CDR3 part of the read is kept: 51 bases, read in frame from the first base. CDR1 and CDR2, looked up from the germline V gene, are GEAIGNYY and EKD. Germline trimming: 5 bases from V, 0 bases from J; junction bases outside gene matches: 9. Recombination joined TRDV2 with TRDJ1; 12 bases in the middle match TRDD3. This sequence was found in a boy under two years old who had congenital heart surgery. Sequenced: Vdelta1+ gamma-delta thymocytes from the thymus. The sample's cell subset or site label is to be understood as: FACS-sorted CD3+ TCRalphabeta- TCRVdelta1+ TCRVdelta2- thymocytes. The DNA reads as follows: TGTGCCTGTGCCACGCCTACTGGGGGATACTACACCGATAAACTCATCTTT. The resulting protein is CACATPTGGYYTDKLIF.